Each of the 18 T cell receptor beta chains below was sequenced from the same sample in a study of siplizumab effects on memory and regulatory T cells. Profiled with immunoSEQ multiplex PCR; TCRdb holds only in-frame clones, not every one. The data contain fewer than 9,500 clones, approximately 70% of them singletons. Sequencing used effector memory CD8+ T cells sorted from blood. Subset of the sample: unstimulated CD8+ effector memory T cells. These receptors all stem from a human donor in good health.

The chain couples TRBV19 to TRBJ1-1; 8 nucleotides line up with TRBD1. The CDR3 length is 14 residues. With 5 bases clipped from V and 5 bases from J, the junction kept 7 bases outside the gene matches. CDR1 and CDR2 from the germline V gene are LNHDA and SQIVND (reference sequence). The CDR3, as DNA: TGTGCCAGTAGTCTCCTGGACAGGGAAACTGAAGCTTTCTTT. It translates to CASSLLDRETEAFF.

This chain joins TRBV19 and TRBJ1-1; D gene unclear. Trimming removed 4 bases from V and 4 bases from J, with 10 bases in between. The CDR3 loop spans 13 amino acids. Germline CDR1 reads LNHDA; CDR2 reads SQIVND (reference sequence). CDR3 sequence reads: CASSNSLTTEAFF. CDR3 coding DNA: TGTGCCAGTAGTAACAGCTTAACCACTGAAGCTTTCTTT.

This CDR3 reads CASSLRQGDTIYF. CDR3 in DNA: TGTGCCAGCAGCCTTCGACAGGGGGACACCATATATTTT. This sequence joins TRBV5-6 and TRBJ1-3; 9 nucleotides match TRBD1. This CDR3 contains 13 residues. Germline CDR1 is SGHDT and CDR2 is YYEEEE. V was pared by 4 bases and J by 8 bases, with 4 bases of the junction left unmatched.

The chain combines TRBV27 with TRBJ2-2; no clear D. This CDR3 has 14 amino acids. Germline CDR1 reads MNHEY; CDR2 reads SMNVEV (reference sequence). V dropped 10 bases and J dropped 1 base, with 13 bases sitting between them. CDR3: CATRLAVNTGELFF. For the CDR3, the DNA is TGTGCCACCAGGTTGGCCGTGAACACCGGGGAGCTGTTTTTT.

V is TRBV6-4 and J is TRBJ2-3, with 10 bases matching TRBD2. The ends lost 3 bases at V and 5 bases at J; junction bases unmatched: 5. The CDR3 is 15 residues long. Germline CDR1 and CDR2: MRHNA and SNTAGT. CDR3 sequence: CASSESGGAVDTQYF. CDR3 sequence (DNA): TGTGCCAGCAGTGAGAGCGGGGGGGCTGTAGATACGCAGTATTTT.

Only one count was recorded for this clone. The genes are TRBV5-5 and TRBJ1-1; no clear D gene. CDR3 length equals 12 residues. The germline gives CDR1 SGHKS, CDR2 YYEKEE (reference sequence). Trimming took off 0 bases at V and 7 bases at J, with 7 bases between the two ends. The CDR3 sequence: CASSLGAFEAFF. The DNA of the CDR3 is TGTGCCAGCAGCTTGGGGGCCTTTGAAGCTTTCTTT.

The V call is TRBV6-5, the J call TRBJ1-1; 7 nucleotides align to TRBD1. V trimming: 5 bases; J trimming: 5 bases; junction bases outside the gene matches: 11. The CDR3 consists of 15 residues. Germline-derived CDR1 and CDR2 are MNHEY and SVGAGI. CDR3 sequence: CASSIIQGSVTEAFF. As DNA, the CDR3 is TGTGCCAGCAGTATCATACAGGGGTCGGTTACTGAAGCTTTCTTT.

The V call is TRBV5-6, the J call TRBJ2-1; 11 bases line up with TRBD2. This CDR3 comprises 17 residues. Per germline, CDR1 SGHDT and CDR2 YYEEEE. J gave up 8 bases and V 1 base, and 11 bases lay outside the gene matches. The CDR3 bases are TGTGCCAGCAGCTTGTTAGCGGGAGGGTACGAGTTGGATGAGCAGTTCTTC. Translating gives CASSLLAGGYELDEQFF.

The chain is built from TRBV6-5 and TRBJ2-1, with TRBD2 identical over 10 bases. This CDR3 is built from 14 residues. The J segment lost 8 bases and the V segment lost 8 bases, leaving 9 bases of the junction unmatched. CDR1 MNHEY and CDR2 SVGAGI come from the germline V gene. The CDR3 nucleotides read TGTGCCAGCCGAACCGGGACTAGCGACCATGAGCAGTTCTTC. This encodes CASRTGTSDHEQFF.

This sequence joins TRBV27 and TRBJ1-1; a possible D gene is TRBD1 (5 bases). The CDR3 has 14 residues. The germline V gene has CDR1 MNHEY and CDR2 SMNVEV (reference sequence). The V and J ends lost 6 bases and 2 bases respectively, with 13 bases between them. The CDR3 spells CASRSGNPNTEAFF. The CDR3 nucleotides are TGTGCCAGCAGATCAGGGAATCCTAACACTGAAGCTTTCTTT.

The V call is TRBV7-9, the J call TRBJ2-2, with 9 bases fitting TRBD1. CDR1 SEHNR and CDR2 FQNEAQ come from the germline V gene (reference sequence). V lost 3 bases, J lost 1 base, and 0 bases stayed unmatched. CDR3 length: 15 amino acids. As DNA, the CDR3 is TGTGCCAGCAGCTTGGACAGGGGGAACACCGGGGAGCTGTTTTTT. Its translation: CASSLDRGNTGELFF.

The genes are TRBV4-2 and TRBJ1-1; 11 positions match TRBD1. Unmatched junction bases numbered 8, after V lost 4 bases and J lost 1 base. The germline V gene has CDR1 LGHNA and CDR2 YNFKEQ. This CDR3 has 17 residues. CDR3 nucleotide sequence: TGTGCCAGCAGCCTTCGGACAGGGGGCGTCACGAACACTGAAGCTTTCTTT. Protein product: CASSLRTGGVTNTEAFF.

CDR3 residues: CATSRARESYNEQFF. The CDR3, as DNA: TGTGCCACCAGCAGGGCCAGGGAATCCTACAATGAGCAGTTCTTC. V and J are TRBV15 and TRBJ2-1, with a possible D match to TRBD1 (5 bases). V lost 3 bases and J lost 1, with 10 bases in between. Per germline, CDR1 LNHNV and CDR2 YYDKDF (reference sequence). This CDR3 is built from 15 residues.

The CDR3 region has the DNA TGTGCCAGCAGCTCAAGCGGGGGGTACACAGATACGCAGTATTTT. This encodes CASSSSGGYTDTQYF. The chain is built from TRBV7-9 and TRBJ2-3, with 9 positions matching TRBD2. Germline loops: CDR1 SEHNR, CDR2 FQNEAQ (reference sequence). The CDR3 runs 15 residues. J lost 2 bases, V lost 4 bases, and 4 bases had no gene match.

This clone counts as medium-sized. One end of the junction does not line up with germline, which may come from a read error. The V gene is TRBV5-6, the J gene TRBJ2-3; 8 nucleotides align to TRBD2. Germline V CDR1 and CDR2: SGHDT, YYEEEE. This CDR3 spans 13 amino acids. CDR3 amino acids: CASSLAEGLAGCF. The CDR3 coding sequence is TGTGCCAGCAGCTTGGCGGAAGGGTTAGCGGGGTGTTTT.

The chain joins TRBV12-5 to TRBJ1-1, with 7 bases lining up with TRBD1. The V segment lost 6 bases and the J segment 0 bases; nucleotides outside the gene matches: 10. The germline CDR1 and CDR2 sequences are LGHNT and FRNRAP. This CDR3 has 16 residues. CDR3 protein: CASGRGEGALNTEAFF. CDR3 in DNA: TGTGCTAGTGGGCGGGGGGAGGGGGCCCTGAACACTGAAGCTTTCTTT.

The chain links TRBV4-1 to TRBJ2-1, with 14 bases aligning to TRBD2. CDR3 size: 18 residues. Looked up from germline, CDR1 is MGHRA and CDR2 is YSYEKL. With 4 bases clipped from V and 3 bases from J, the junction kept 8 bases outside the gene matches. The CDR3 region is CASSPMGLAGEIYNEQFF. Here the CDR3 DNA reads TGCGCCAGCAGCCCCATGGGACTAGCGGGAGAGATCTACAATGAGCAGTTCTTC.

The V and J genes are TRBV7-8 and TRBJ2-5, with unresolved D. CDR1 and CDR2 (germline): SGHVS, FQNEAQ. This CDR3 is built from 11 residues. Trimming left V 3 bases short and J 4 bases short, with 3 bases between. CDR3 nucleotide sequence: TGTGCCAGCAGCTTCGGAGAGACCCAGTACTTC. It yields the protein CASSFGETQYF.